The next 23 T cell receptor beta chains were all read from a single sample in a study of cytomegalovirus exposure and HLA in healthy donors. PCR employed 60 Vbeta and 13 Jbeta primers. Assay used: immunoSEQ multiplex PCR; TCRdb lists only in-frame clones, some missing. The sample gives 150,000 to 200,000 clones, 80% to 85% of which show up once; about 1.7% is in the top ten. Sample: PBMCs. These receptors were obtained from a woman between 18 and 29 years old in good health and CMV-seronegative.

The V and J genes are TRBV11-2 and TRBJ1-1, with a possible D match to TRBD1 (5 bases). This CDR3 contains 14 residues. Looked up from germline, CDR1 is SGHAT and CDR2 is FQNNGV. The V gene lost 4 bases and the J gene lost 6 bases, with 15 bases spanning the gap. Written as DNA, the CDR3 is TGTGCCAGCAGCTCCCCCTTCGGGGGGGCTGAAGCTTTCTTT. Protein: CASSSPFGGAEAFF.

V gene TRBV7-9 combines with J gene TRBJ1-2; D ambiguous. The CDR3 runs to 13 residues. V shed 5 bases and J shed 1 base, with 8 bases lying between them. Germline V lookup: CDR1 SEHNR, CDR2 FQNEAQ (reference sequence). CDR3 in DNA: TGTGCCAGCAGCCCACAAGATAACTATGGCTACACCTTC. Amino acids: CASSPQDNYGYTF.

The V and J genes are TRBV10-1 and TRBJ2-7, with 13 bases identical to TRBD2. The CDR3 is 14 amino acids. Germline values: CDR1 WNHNN, CDR2 SYGVQD (reference sequence). V gave up 7 bases and J gave up 3 bases; unmatched junction bases: 3. CDR3 DNA sequence: TGCGCCAGCATAACTAGCGGGAGGGACTACGAGCAGTACGTC. It codes for CASITSGRDYEQYV.

CDR3 nucleotide sequence: TGTGCCAGCAGTTATAGCGGGGGGGGTGTATCAAATACGCAGTATTTT. Amino acids: CASSYSGGGVSNTQYF. The chain carries TRBV6-5 and TRBJ2-3; 11 nucleotides match TRBD2. The CDR3 is 16 amino acids. J gave up 7 bases and V 3 bases, and 9 bases lay outside the gene matches. The V gene's germline CDR1 is MNHEY and CDR2 SVGAGI.

CDR3 DNA sequence: TGCAGCGTTCTAGGACTAGTACCCTACAATGAGCAGTTCTTC. Translating gives CSVLGLVPYNEQFF. The V and J genes are TRBV29-1 and TRBJ2-1, with 7 nucleotides matching TRBD2. The J segment lost 2 bases and the V segment lost 5 bases, leaving 6 bases of the junction unmatched. The CDR3 runs 14 residues. CDR1 is SQVTM and CDR2 is ANQGSEA in the germline V gene.

The chain uses TRBV6-6 and TRBJ2-7; 7 bases are a match to TRBD2. Germline loops: CDR1 MNHNY, CDR2 SVGAGI (reference sequence). Trimming took 0 bases from V and 7 from J; bases not matched to a gene: 0. This CDR3 contains 12 residues. The CDR3 sequence is CASSYSGGEQYF. The DNA of the CDR3 is TGTGCCAGCAGTTACTCGGGGGGGGAGCAGTACTTC.

V is TRBV11-2 and J is TRBJ1-5; perhaps TRBD1 as D (6 bases). The V gene lost 0 bases and the J gene lost 0 bases, with 15 bases spanning the gap. Germline V gene lookup returns CDR1 SGHAT and CDR2 FQNNGV. The CDR3 spans 18 residues. DNA for the CDR3: TGTGCCAGCAGCTTAGATCGGGGTGGGGGCTTTAGCAATCAGCCCCAGCATTTT. Encoded protein: CASSLDRGGGFSNQPQHF.

The V call is TRBV11-2, the J call TRBJ2-3, with TRBD2 matching over 7 bases. This CDR3 has 15 residues. V lost 3 bases to trimming and J lost 2 bases; unmatched junction nucleotides: 5. Germline CDR1 SGHAT, CDR2 FQNNGV. This CDR3 is CASSFWSGTTDTQYF. The CDR3 DNA follows: TGTGCCAGCAGCTTCTGGAGCGGGACCACAGATACGCAGTATTTT. Variable domain in full (rest from reference TRBV11-2 and TRBJ2-3): EAGVAQSPRYKIIEKRQSVAFWCNPISGHATLYWYQQILGQGPKLLIQFQNNGVVDDSQLPKDRFSAERLKGVDSTLKIQPAKLEDSAVYLCASSFWSGTTDTQYFGPGTRLTVL.

This chain's CDR3 is CASSQDGTSGIMDTQYF. The CDR3 DNA reads as TGCGCCAGCAGCCAAGATGGGACTAGCGGGATCATGGATACGCAGTATTTT. The V call is TRBV4-1, the J call TRBJ2-3; TRBD2 aligns across 13 bases. Germline trimming cut 0 bases from V and 6 bases from J; bases unmatched to any gene: 6. CDR1 MGHRA and CDR2 YSYEKL come from the germline V gene. This CDR3 has 17 amino acids.

The rearrangement uses TRBV7-7 and TRBJ2-4; tentative D call: TRBD2 (5 bases). The CDR3 has 14 residues. Germline-derived CDR1 and CDR2 are SSHAT and FNYEAQ (reference sequence). CDR3 residues: CASCRPGAKNIQYF. CDR3 coding DNA: TGTGCTAGCTGTCGGCCGGGGGCCAAAAACATTCAGTACTTC.

The chain joins TRBV30 to TRBJ1-2; tentative D call: TRBD1 (6 bases). The CDR3 loop spans 14 amino acids. The germline gives CDR1 GTSNPN, CDR2 SVGIG (reference sequence). V was shortened by 0 bases and J by 5 bases, with 13 bases between the two germline ends. The CDR3 nucleotides read TGTGCCTGGAGTGTTGGGGGGGCAAGGTATGGCTACACCTTC. Translated: CAWSVGGARYGYTF.

The chain is built from TRBV28 and TRBJ1-5, with D unresolved. The CDR3 is 14 amino acids. V lost 4 bases to trimming and J lost 0 bases, with 7 bases between them. Per the germline V gene, CDR1 is MDHEN and CDR2 is SYDVKM. DNA for the CDR3: TGTGCCAGCAGTTCCCCCCATAGCAATCAGCCCCAGCATTTT. It is translated as CASSSPHSNQPQHF.

The chain employs TRBV6-5 and TRBJ1-5; 7 positions agree with TRBD1. Germline CDR1 reads MNHEY; CDR2 reads SVGAGI. The V and J ends lost 2 bases and 4 bases, in that order; junction bases with no gene match: 2. This CDR3 has 14 amino acids. The CDR3 DNA reads as TGTGCCAGCAGTTACAAGGGGGCAAATCAGCCCCAGCATTTT. Translating it yields CASSYKGANQPQHF.

This clone was seen a few times. V gene TRBV23-1 combines with J gene TRBJ1-5; D is uncertain. TRBV23-1 is an ORF, and what it does is uncertain. Trimming pared 9 bases from V and 0 bases from J, leaving 12 bases between. This CDR3 contains 14 residues. The CDR3 protein is CARIPGSSNQPQHF. The CDR3 DNA is TGCGCCAGAATCCCAGGCAGTAGCAATCAGCCCCAGCATTTT.

The chain couples TRBV4-3 to TRBJ1-2; D perhaps matches TRBD1 (5 bases). With 0 bases removed from V and 5 bases from J, the gap between germline ends came to 16 bases. CDR3 length: 16 residues. Germline CDR1 is LGHNA and CDR2 is YSLEER. The DNA of the CDR3 is TGCGCCAGCAGCCAAGATATAGGCGGGGCGGGATATGGCTACACCTTC. Translation: CASSQDIGGAGYGYTF.

The rearrangement links TRBV4-3 to TRBJ1-3; D may be TRBD1 (5 bases). This CDR3 comprises 19 residues. Per the germline V gene, CDR1 is LGHNA and CDR2 is YSLEER. The ends were cut back, 0 bases at V and 0 bases at J, with 18 bases in the middle. The CDR3 sequence: CASSQDPGRLGASGNTIYF. The CDR3 bases are TGCGCCAGCAGCCAAGATCCTGGCAGATTAGGGGCCTCTGGAAACACCATATATTTT.

The V and J genes are TRBV5-1 and TRBJ2-5; TRBD2 agrees at 9 bases. CDR1 SGHRS and CDR2 YFSETQ come from the germline V gene. Trimming took 3 bases from V and 5 from J; bases not matched to a gene: 14. CDR3 length: 17 amino acids. The CDR3 nucleotides are TGCGCCAGCAGCTCGCTGGGAGCGGGAGGCCCTTTGGAGACCCAGTACTTC. Its translation is CASSSLGAGGPLETQYF.

The rearrangement joins TRBV7-9 to TRBJ1-4, with no clear D. The CDR3 has 17 amino acids. Germline V lookup: CDR1 SEHNR, CDR2 FQNEAQ (reference sequence). V lost 5 bases and J lost 0, with 16 bases in between. Here the CDR3 DNA reads TGTGCCAGCAGCCAAACAGAGTATATCACAACTAATGAAAAACTGTTTTTT. Translated: CASSQTEYITTNEKLFF.

The table lists this clone with a few counts. The chain recombines TRBV6-5 with TRBJ1-2, with D unclear. Trimming took 0 bases from V and 8 from J, leaving 4 bases between them. This CDR3 is 11 amino acids long. Germline V gene lookup returns CDR1 MNHEY and CDR2 SVGAGI. CDR3 DNA: TGTGCCAGCAGTTACTCCATCGGCTACACCTTC. Translation: CASSYSIGYTF.

This clone is a singleton in its sample. J is TRBJ2-1 and V is TRBV5-1; D is ambiguous. The CDR3 loop spans 14 amino acids. Germline V gene lookup returns CDR1 SGHRS and CDR2 YFSETQ. Trimming cost V 0 bases and J 8 bases, with 12 bases left between them. The CDR3 DNA reads as TGCGCCAGCAGCTTGGAATCCCGGTACGATGAGCAGTTCTTC. Amino acids: CASSLESRYDEQFF.

J is TRBJ1-3 and V is TRBV11-3; 10 bases are a match to TRBD1. CDR3 length: 16 residues. From germline, CDR1 is SGHNT and CDR2 YENEEA. V shed 5 bases and J 1 base; nucleotides not matched to a gene: 5. CDR3 amino acids: CASSRRTGGSGNTIYF. CDR3 in DNA: TGTGCCAGCAGCCGCAGGACAGGGGGATCTGGAAACACCATATATTTT.

This chain joins TRBV5-1 and TRBJ2-5, with 8 bases fitting TRBD1. V gave up 5 bases and J gave up 1 base; unmatched junction bases: 7. CDR1 is SGHRS, CDR2 YFSETQ, per germline. This CDR3 spans 15 amino acids. The CDR3 region is CASSPGTGSQETQYF. DNA of the CDR3: TGCGCCAGCAGTCCGGGGACAGGAAGCCAAGAGACCCAGTACTTC.

This clone was seen more than once but under ten times. V is TRBV6-6 and J is TRBJ1-1, with D uncertain. Deletions cut 5 bases from V and 8 bases from J, with 9 bases between. The germline V gene encodes CDR1 MNHNY and CDR2 SVGAGI (reference sequence). The CDR3 has 11 residues. DNA of the CDR3: TGTGCCAGCAGTCCCGGTCTAGAAGCTTTCTTT. Amino acids: CASSPGLEAFF.